Listed here is a single T cell receptor (beta chain). The record originates from a study of blood T cell repertoires in COVID-19. In the study overall: COVID-19 samples collected from the United States, Italy and Spain covered acute and convalescent phases. From T cells, B-cell-depleted T cells, or PBMCs came the material, which was cDNA or gDNA.

Seattle participants joined during active infection and were tracked over time. Per the original methods: Amplification of reference gene primers was used by the study to estimate nucleated cell counts. Sequencing was performed with immunoSEQ multiplex PCR; in TCRdb, only in-frame clones are kept and a portion is missing. That table supplies the V and J calls and clone size; D and trimming were determined from the DNA. Among 150,000 to 200,000 clones listed, 93% were seen once. The sequence came from a woman in her sixties or seventies with COVID-19, enrolled during active disease. The sample comprised peripheral blood.

CDR3 in amino acids: CASSLQGDSYEQYF. In DNA, the CDR3 is TGTGCCAGTAGTCTGCAGGGGGACTCCTACGAGCAGTACTTC. The chain has TRBV19 and TRBJ2-7; TRBD1 matches at 7 bases. The CDR3 loop spans 14 amino acids. Germline V gives CDR1 LNHDA, CDR2 SQIVND (reference sequence). Trimming at V came to 5 bases and at J to 0 bases, leaving 4 bases not matched to a gene.